The clone carrying this T cell receptor (beta chain) occurred a few times. Its target is unknown. This sample was included in a study of T cell responses to AZD1222 COVID-19 vaccine. Sequenced by immunoSEQ multiplex PCR; TCRdb stores in-frame clones only, minus some. This sample has 98,000 or so clones, with approximately 88% found just once. General observations from the study: Reportedly, close to half of spike-specific TCRs are directed against unmutated variant regions.

V trimming: 0 bases; J trimming: 7 bases; junction bases outside the gene matches: 3. This CDR3 comprises 14 residues. The germline V gene has CDR1 SGDLS and CDR2 YYNGEE. V is TRBV9 and J is TRBJ1-1; 10 bases fit TRBD1. Source: peripheral blood, taken on day 0 of AZD1222 vaccination. This receptor was taken from an adult in good health. The CDR3 spells CASSVGGTGVEAFF. Written as DNA, the CDR3 is TGTGCCAGCAGCGTAGGGGGGACAGGGGTTGAAGCTTTCTTT.